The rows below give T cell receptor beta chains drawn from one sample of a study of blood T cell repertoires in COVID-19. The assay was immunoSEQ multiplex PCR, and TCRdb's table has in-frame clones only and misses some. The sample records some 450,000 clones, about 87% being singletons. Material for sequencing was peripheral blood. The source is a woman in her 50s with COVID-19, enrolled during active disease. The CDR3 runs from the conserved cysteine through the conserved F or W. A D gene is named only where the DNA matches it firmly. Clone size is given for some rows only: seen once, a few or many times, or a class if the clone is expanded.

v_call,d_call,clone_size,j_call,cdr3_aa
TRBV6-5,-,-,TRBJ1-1,CASNPTVLNTEAFF
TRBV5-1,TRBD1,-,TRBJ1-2,CASSLDGTGYGYTF
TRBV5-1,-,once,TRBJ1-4,CASSLGQATNEKLFF
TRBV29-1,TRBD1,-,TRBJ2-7,CSVPTGVWSSEQYF
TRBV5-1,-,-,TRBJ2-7,CASSLARGNLYEQYF
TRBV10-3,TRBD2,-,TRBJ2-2,CAITGTSGGADTGELFF
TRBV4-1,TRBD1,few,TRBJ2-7,CASSQKVRRGQAAYEQYF
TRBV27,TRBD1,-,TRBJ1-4,CASSLSQDRATNEKLFF
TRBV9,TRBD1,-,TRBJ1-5,CASSVGDRNNQPQHF
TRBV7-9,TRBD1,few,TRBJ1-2,CASRRQGGNYGYTF
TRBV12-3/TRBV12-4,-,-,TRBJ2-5,CASRARETQYF
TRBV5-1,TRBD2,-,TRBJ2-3,CASSLGTRGSDTQYF
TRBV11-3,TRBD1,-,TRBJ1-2,CASSTRTGYGYTF
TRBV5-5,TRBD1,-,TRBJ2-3,CASSVTGGPGDTQYF
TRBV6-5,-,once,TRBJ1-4,CASTGGDLGKLFF
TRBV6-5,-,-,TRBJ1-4,CASRDRGGYNEKLFF
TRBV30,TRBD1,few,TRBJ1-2,CAWKQGAGGGYTF
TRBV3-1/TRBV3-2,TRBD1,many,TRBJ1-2,CASSHLFLTGGDGYTF
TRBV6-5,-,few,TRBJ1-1,CASSPSDTEAFF
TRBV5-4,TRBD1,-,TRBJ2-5,CASSLGQGRETQYF
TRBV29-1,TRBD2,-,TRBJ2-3,CSVAISGGGDTQYF
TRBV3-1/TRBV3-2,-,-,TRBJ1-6,CASSQDQGGRTYNSPLHF
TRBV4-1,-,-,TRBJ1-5,CASKGRWLGNQPQHF